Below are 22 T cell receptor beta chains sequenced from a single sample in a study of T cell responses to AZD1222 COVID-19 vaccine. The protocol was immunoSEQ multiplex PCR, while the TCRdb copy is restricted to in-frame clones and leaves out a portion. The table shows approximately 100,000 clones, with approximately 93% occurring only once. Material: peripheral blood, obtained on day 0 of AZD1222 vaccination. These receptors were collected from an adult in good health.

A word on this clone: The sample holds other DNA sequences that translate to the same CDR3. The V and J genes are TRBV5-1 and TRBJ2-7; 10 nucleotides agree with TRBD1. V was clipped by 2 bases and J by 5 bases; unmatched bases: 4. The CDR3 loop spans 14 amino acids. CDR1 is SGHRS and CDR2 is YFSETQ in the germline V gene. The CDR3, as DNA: TGCGCCAGCAGCTTAGGACAGGGGGAGGACGAGCAGTACTTC. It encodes CASSLGQGEDEQYF. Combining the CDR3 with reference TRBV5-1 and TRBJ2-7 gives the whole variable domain KAGVTQTPRYLIKTRGQQVTLSCSPISGHRSVSWYQQTPGQGLQFLFEYFSETQRNKGNFPGRFSGRQFSNSRSEMNVSTLELGDSALYLCASSLGQGEDEQYFGPGTRLTVT.

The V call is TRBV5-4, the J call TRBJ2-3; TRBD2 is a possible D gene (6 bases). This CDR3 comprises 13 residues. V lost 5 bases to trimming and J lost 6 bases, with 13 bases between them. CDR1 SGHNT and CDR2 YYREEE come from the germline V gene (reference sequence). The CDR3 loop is CASSSKAGDTQYF. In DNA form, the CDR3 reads TGTGCCAGCAGTTCGAAGGCGGGGGATACGCAGTATTTT.

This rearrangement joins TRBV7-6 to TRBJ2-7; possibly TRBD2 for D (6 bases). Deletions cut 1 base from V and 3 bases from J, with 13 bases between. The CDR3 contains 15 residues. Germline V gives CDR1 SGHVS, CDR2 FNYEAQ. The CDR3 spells CASSLGMAGNYEQYF. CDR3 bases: TGTGCCAGCAGCTTAGGCATGGCGGGGAACTACGAGCAGTACTTC.

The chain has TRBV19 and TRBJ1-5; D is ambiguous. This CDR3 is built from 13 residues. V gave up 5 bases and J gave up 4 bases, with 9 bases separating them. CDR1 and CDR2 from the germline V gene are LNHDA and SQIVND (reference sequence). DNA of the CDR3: TGTGCCAGTAGTTCGGCAAGGAATCAGCCCCAGCATTTT. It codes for CASSSARNQPQHF.

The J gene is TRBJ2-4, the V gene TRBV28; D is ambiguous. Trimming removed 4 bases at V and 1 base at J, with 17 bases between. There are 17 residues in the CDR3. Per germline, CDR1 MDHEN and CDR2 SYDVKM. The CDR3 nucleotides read TGTGCCAGCAGTTCCTCGGGTGATCTCTACGCCAAAAACATTCAGTACTTC. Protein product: CASSSSGDLYAKNIQYF. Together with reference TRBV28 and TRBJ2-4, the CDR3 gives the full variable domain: DVKVTQSSRYLVKRTGEKVFLECVQDMDHENMFWYRQDPGLGLRLIYFSYDVKMKEKGDIPEGYSVSREKKERFSLILESASTNQTSMYLCASSSSGDLYAKNIQYFGAGTRLSVL.

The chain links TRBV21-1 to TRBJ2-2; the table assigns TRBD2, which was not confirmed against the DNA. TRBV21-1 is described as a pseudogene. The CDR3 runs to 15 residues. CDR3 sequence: CASSKGRVETGELFF. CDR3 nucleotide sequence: TGTGCCAGCAGCAAAGGGCGGGTTGAGACCGGGGAGCTGTTTTTT.

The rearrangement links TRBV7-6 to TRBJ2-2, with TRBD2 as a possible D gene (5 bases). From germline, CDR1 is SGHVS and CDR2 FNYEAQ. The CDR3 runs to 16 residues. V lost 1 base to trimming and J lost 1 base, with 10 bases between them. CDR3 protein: CASSLVPGRNTGELFF. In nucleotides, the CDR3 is TGTGCCAGCAGCTTAGTCCCGGGGAGGAACACCGGGGAGCTGTTTTTT. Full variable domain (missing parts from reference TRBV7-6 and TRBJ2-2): GAGVSQSPRYKVTKRGQDVALRCDPISGHVSLYWYRQALGQGPEFLTYFNYEAQQDKSGLPNDRFSAERPEGSISTLTIQRTEQRDSAMYRCASSLVPGRNTGELFFGEGSRLTVL.

The CDR3 coding sequence is TGCAGCGTTGATCACCCTAACTATGGCTACACCTTC. Protein: CSVDHPNYGYTF. The rearrangement joins TRBV29-1 to TRBJ1-2; no clear D. The CDR3 spans 12 residues. V gave up 3 bases and J gave up 0 bases, with 5 bases separating them. In germline, CDR1 is SQVTM, CDR2 ANQGSEA.

The CDR3 coding sequence is TGTGCCAGCAGCTTAGATCAAGCCTACGAGCAGTACTTC. Translating it yields CASSLDQAYEQYF. The J gene is TRBJ2-7, the V gene TRBV11-3; D is undetermined. V shed 0 bases and J shed 2 bases, with 5 bases lying between them. The germline CDR1 and CDR2 sequences are SGHNT and YENEEA. The CDR3 covers 13 residues.

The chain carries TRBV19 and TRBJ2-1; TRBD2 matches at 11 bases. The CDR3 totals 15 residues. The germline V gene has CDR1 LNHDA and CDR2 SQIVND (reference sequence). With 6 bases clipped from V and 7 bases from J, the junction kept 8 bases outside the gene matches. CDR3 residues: CASRGSGGALNEQFF. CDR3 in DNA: TGTGCCAGTAGGGGTAGCGGGGGGGCCTTAAATGAGCAGTTCTTC. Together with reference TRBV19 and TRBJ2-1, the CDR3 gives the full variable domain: DGGITQSPKYLFRKEGQNVTLSCEQNLNHDAMYWYRQDPGQGLRLIYYSQIVNDFQKGDIAEGYSVSREKKESFPLTVTSAQKNPTAFYLCASRGSGGALNEQFFGPGTRLTVL.

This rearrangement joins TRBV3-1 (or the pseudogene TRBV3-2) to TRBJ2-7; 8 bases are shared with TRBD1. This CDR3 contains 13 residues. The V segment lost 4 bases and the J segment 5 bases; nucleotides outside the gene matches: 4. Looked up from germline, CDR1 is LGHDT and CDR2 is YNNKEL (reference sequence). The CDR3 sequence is CASSPWTGNEQYF. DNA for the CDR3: TGTGCCAGCAGCCCCTGGACAGGGAACGAGCAGTACTTC.

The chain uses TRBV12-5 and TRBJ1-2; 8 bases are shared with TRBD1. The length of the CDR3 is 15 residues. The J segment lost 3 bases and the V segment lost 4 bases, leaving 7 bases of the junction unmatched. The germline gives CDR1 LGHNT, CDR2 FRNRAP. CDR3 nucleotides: TGTGCTAGTGGTTCTCCATCGACAGGGGACTATGGCTACACCTTC. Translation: CASGSPSTGDYGYTF.

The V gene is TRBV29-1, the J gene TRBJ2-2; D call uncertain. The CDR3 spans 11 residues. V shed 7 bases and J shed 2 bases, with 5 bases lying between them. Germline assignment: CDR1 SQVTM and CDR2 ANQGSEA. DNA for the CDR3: TGCAGCGCCCGTAACACCGGGGAGCTGTTTTTT. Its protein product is CSARNTGELFF.

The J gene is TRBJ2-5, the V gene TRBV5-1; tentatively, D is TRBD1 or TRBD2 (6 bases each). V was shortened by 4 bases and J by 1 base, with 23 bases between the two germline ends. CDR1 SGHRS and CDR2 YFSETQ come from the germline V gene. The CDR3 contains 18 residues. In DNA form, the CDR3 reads TGCGCCAGCAGCCCCAGCTTCCGGGGGCTCACTCCCCAAGAGACCCAGTACTTC. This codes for CASSPSFRGLTPQETQYF. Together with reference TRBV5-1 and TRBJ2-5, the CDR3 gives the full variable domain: KAGVTQTPRYLIKTRGQQVTLSCSPISGHRSVSWYQQTPGQGLQFLFEYFSETQRNKGNFPGRFSGRQFSNSRSEMNVSTLELGDSALYLCASSPSFRGLTPQETQYFGPGTRLLVL.

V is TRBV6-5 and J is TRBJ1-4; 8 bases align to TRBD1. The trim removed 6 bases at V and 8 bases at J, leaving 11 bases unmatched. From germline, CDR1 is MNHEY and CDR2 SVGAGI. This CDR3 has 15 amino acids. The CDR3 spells CASRPTRGRQEKLFF. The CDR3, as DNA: TGTGCCAGCAGACCTACCAGGGGGCGCCAAGAAAAACTGTTTTTT.

The CDR3 is CAISPGTYSNQPQHF. DNA for the CDR3: TGTGCCATCAGCCCCGGGACATATAGCAATCAGCCCCAGCATTTT. The J gene is TRBJ1-5, the V gene TRBV10-3, with a possible D match to TRBD1 (6 bases). CDR1 is ENHRY, CDR2 SYGVKD, per germline. The V end was cut by 6 bases, the J end by 0 bases, with 12 bases between. The CDR3 spans 15 residues.

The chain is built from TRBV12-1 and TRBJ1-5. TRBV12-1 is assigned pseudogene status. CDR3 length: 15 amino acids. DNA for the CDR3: TGTGCCAGCAGCTCCCAAGGCCGGATTGATCAGCCCCAGCATTTT. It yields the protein CASSSQGRIDQPQHF.

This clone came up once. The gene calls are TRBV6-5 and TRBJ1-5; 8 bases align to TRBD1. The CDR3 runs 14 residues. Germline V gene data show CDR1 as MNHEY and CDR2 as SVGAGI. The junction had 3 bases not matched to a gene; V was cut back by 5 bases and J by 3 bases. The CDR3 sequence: CASSQTGDNQPQHF. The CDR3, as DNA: TGTGCCAGCAGTCAGACAGGGGACAATCAGCCCCAGCATTTT.

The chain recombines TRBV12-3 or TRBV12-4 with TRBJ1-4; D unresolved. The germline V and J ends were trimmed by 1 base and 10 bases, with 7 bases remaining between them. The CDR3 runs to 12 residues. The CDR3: CASSLDGRKLFF. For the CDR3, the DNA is TGTGCCAGCAGTTTAGACGGGAGAAAACTGTTTTTT.

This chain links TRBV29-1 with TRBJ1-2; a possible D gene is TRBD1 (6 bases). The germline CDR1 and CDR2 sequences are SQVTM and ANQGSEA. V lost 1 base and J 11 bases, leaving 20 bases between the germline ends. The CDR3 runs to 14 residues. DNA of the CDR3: TGCAGCGTTGAAGTTGGGCAGGGGCCTCTGTGGTACACCTTC. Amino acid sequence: CSVEVGQGPLWYTF.

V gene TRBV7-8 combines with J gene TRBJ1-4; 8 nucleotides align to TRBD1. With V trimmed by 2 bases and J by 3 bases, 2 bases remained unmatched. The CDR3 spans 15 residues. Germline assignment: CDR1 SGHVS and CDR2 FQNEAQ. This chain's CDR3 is CASSLTGGPNEKLFF. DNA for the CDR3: TGTGCCAGCAGCTTAACAGGGGGTCCTAATGAAAAACTGTTTTTT.

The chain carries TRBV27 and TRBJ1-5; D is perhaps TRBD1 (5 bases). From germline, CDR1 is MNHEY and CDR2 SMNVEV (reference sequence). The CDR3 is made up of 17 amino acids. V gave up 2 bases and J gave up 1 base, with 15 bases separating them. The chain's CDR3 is CASSLQGVPRSNQPQHF. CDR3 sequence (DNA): TGTGCCAGCAGTTTACAGGGAGTCCCTAGGAGCAATCAGCCCCAGCATTTT.